This entry describes one T cell receptor (beta chain). The data are from a study of control samples from healthy donors and cancer patients. Only in-frame clones appear in the TCRdb table, and some are missing; sequencing was by immunoSEQ multiplex PCR. The data contain over 85,000 clones, approximately 90% of them seen just once; the ten biggest clones take up around 3.9%. CDR1 and CDR2 from the germline V gene are SGHNT and YYREEE (reference sequence). The CDR3 spans 17 residues. With V trimmed by 3 bases and J by 3 bases, 5 bases remained unmatched. V gene TRBV5-4 combines with J gene TRBJ2-2; 13 bases map to TRBD2. Sequenced sample: PBMCs. The origin of this receptor is a woman aged 55-69 years with lung cancer. CDR3 sequence reads: CASSSLAGGRYTGELFF. The CDR3 DNA reads TGTGCCAGCAGCTCACTAGCGGGAGGGCGTTACACCGGGGAGCTGTTTTTT.